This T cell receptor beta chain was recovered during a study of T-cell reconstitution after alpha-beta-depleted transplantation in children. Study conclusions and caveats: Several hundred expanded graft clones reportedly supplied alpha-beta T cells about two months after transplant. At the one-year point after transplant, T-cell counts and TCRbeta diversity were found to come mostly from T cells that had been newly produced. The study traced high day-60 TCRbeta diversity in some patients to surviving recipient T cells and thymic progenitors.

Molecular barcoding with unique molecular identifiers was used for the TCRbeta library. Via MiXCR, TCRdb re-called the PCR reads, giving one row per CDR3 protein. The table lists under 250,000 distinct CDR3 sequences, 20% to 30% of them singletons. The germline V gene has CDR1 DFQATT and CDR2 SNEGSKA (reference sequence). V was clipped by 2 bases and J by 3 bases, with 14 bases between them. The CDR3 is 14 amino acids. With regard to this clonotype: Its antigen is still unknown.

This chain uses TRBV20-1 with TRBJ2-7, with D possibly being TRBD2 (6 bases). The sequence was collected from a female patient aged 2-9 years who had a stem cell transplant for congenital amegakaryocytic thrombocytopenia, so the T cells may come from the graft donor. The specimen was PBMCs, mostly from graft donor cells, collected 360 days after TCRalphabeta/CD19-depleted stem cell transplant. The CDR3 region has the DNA TGCAGTGCTAGAACTCGGGACTCGGACTACGAGCAGTACTTC. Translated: CSARTRDSDYEQYF.